The following is a T cell receptor beta chain sequence with its context. Its antigen is undetermined. The data belong to a study of blood T cells in healthy people across ages. Study-wide points: In these data, TCR beta diversity tracked strongly with naive T cell percentage.

With a J-beta primer mix and a sample-barcoded 5' primer, a second PCR ran about 7 to 11 cycles. TCRdb reprocessed the 5' RACE reads with MiXCR, giving one entry per CDR3 protein. There are under 1,000,000 distinct CDR3 sequences in the sample; about 45% occur only once, and about a sixth lies in the top ten. The TCR was taken from a man older than 75 in good health. Sequencing was performed on blood.

CDR3 nucleotides: TGTGCCAGCCCTGGACTGGCATCCCCCGGGGAGCTGTTTTTT. It is translated as CASPGLASPGELFF. This chain uses TRBV7-9 with TRBJ2-2; possible D gene TRBD2, 5 bases. Germline lookup yields CDR1 SEHNR and CDR2 FQNEAQ (reference sequence). This CDR3 region has 14 residues. Trimming took 8 bases from V and 6 from J, leaving 16 bases between them.